The entry below gives a single T cell receptor beta chain sequence along with its context. The specificity of this receptor is unknown. No much larger clonotype is one base removed from it; base qualities were not supplied. Other nucleotide sequences in the sample specify the same CDR3. This sample stems from a study of blood T cell repertoires in COVID-19 (dated by TCRdb to about 2020). For the study in its entirety: Samples covering the acute and convalescent phases of COVID-19 were provided by collaborators in the United States, Italy and Spain. The prospective study material was composed of cDNA or gDNA derived from T cells, B-cell-depleted T cells, or PBMCs. Subjects who had been exposed to COVID-19, were actively infected with it, or had recovered from it provided the deeply sampled blood TCRbeta repertoires that made up the dataset. Where HLA class I and class II types were available, the types were taken from metadata supplied by the sample provider, not from assay-based typing. The sample metadata nearly always contained a de-identified subject ID, COVID-19 status, age in years and sex. A freely available public database, intended as a resource for researchers studying the immune response to SARS-CoV-2, is where the repertoires were released. Samples were obtained from the ongoing ImmuneRACE study (first 160 participants) and from over 1,000 subjects provided by 6 global collaborators.

Each collaborating institution followed its own protocols to collect whole blood in K2EDTA tubes. Collaborator samples were shipped for TCRbeta analysis as frozen whole blood, isolated PBMCs, or DNA extracted from either sample type. CDR1 SEHNR and CDR2 FQNEAQ are derived from the germline V gene (reference sequence). The CDR3 runs 11 residues from the cysteine to the phenylalanine. Only the CDR3 DNA is retained, 33 bases long and in frame from the first base. The trim is 2 bases for V and 7 bases for J, with a gap of 5 bases between the germline ends. Study-wide conclusions, independent of this receptor: How much clinical and demographic metadata was included differed by source and by participant, and the metadata was provided uncurated.

TCRbeta CDR3 regions were amplified from genomic DNA by means of the immunoSEQ Assay, a bias-controlled multiplex PCR. The authors processed their data as follows. Within the assay, amplification of reference gene primers was used to estimate how many nucleated cells each sample contained. To quantify the absolute abundance of each unique TCRbeta CDR3 rearrangement, sequence reads were collapsed and filtered. For each sample, productive Simpson clonality was calculated as the square root of Simpson's diversity index across productive rearrangements. TCRdb stores this immuneACCESS table with in-frame sequences only. Part of the clones is absent; in the studies checked, under half of the shortfall reflects unresolved V genes, and no reason is known for the rest. Clonal size and the V and J genes are those of that table, whereas D and trimming came from the DNA. In this sample the table shows 150,000 to 200,000 clones, approximately 86% of which occur a single time. 2.5% to 4% of the sample is held by the ten biggest clonotypes.

The chain is encoded by TRBV7-9 joined to TRBJ1-2; the D gene lacks a confident call. This TCR was sampled from a man aged 65-85 years with acute or convalescent COVID-19. The sample consisted of peripheral blood. The CDR3 loop reads CASSLTGGYTF. The sequenced DNA is TGTGCCAGCAGCTTAACCGGTGGCTACACCTTC.